A single sample is the source of the 15 T cell receptor beta chains below, sequenced in a study of T cells expressing NK-cell markers. TCRdb re-called the 5' RACE reads, yielding one record per CDR3 amino acid sequence without DNA. This listing includes roughly 170,000 distinct CDR3 sequences. Sequenced material: blood T cells: a sorted CD56 or NKG2C T cell subset, CD4+ or CD8+ T cells, or bulk PBMC T cells (not recorded which). The receptors derive from a woman aged 18-70 years in good health.

J is TRBJ2-7 and V is TRBV10-3; TCRdb picks TRBD2, but there is no DNA to check that call. The CDR3 has 13 residues. Per germline, CDR1 ENHRY and CDR2 SYGVKD. The chain's CDR3 is CASGTSGDYEQYF.

The chain has TRBV10-3 and TRBJ1-6. The CDR3 has 16 residues. Germline V lookup: CDR1 ENHRY, CDR2 SYGVKD. CDR3 sequence reads: CAISEGQLLYNSPLHF.

The genes are TRBV5-1 and TRBJ1-5; TCRdb outputs TRBD1, but without DNA this stays unchecked. Germline lookup yields CDR1 SGHRS and CDR2 YFSETQ. This CDR3 region has 13 residues. The CDR3 here is CAIPKASNQPQHF.

The chain couples TRBV18 to TRBJ1-1. Germline CDR1 KGHSH, CDR2 LQKENI. This CDR3 contains 14 residues. CDR3 sequence reads: CASSPTTSNTEAFF.

The chain links TRBV12-3 or TRBV12-4 to TRBJ1-4; TCRdb selects TRBD1, and the lack of DNA leaves this call unchecked. This CDR3 region has 13 residues. The CDR3 reads CASSFRGGEKLFF.

The CDR3: CSAVKDFYLYEQYF. The genes are TRBV20-1 and TRBJ2-7; without DNA, the TCRdb call of TRBD2 cannot be checked. The CDR3 is 14 residues long. Germline V gene lookup returns CDR1 DFQATT and CDR2 SNEGSKA (reference sequence).

The chain has TRBV29-1 and TRBJ1-5. Per the germline V gene, CDR1 is SQVTM and CDR2 is ANQGSEA. The CDR3 covers 13 residues. The CDR3 protein is CINFGVSNQPQHF.

The chain has TRBV12-3 or TRBV12-4 and TRBJ2-7. The CDR3 sequence is 15 residues long. The CDR3 sequence is CASSLGSTSSYEQYF.

The CDR3 loop reads CASSAGHDRDNSPLHF. The chain employs TRBV9 and TRBJ1-6; the TCRdb D gene call, TRBD1, has no DNA to confirm it. CDR1 and CDR2 (germline): SGDLS, YYNGEE. The CDR3 contains 16 residues.

The J gene is TRBJ2-5, the V gene TRBV15; TCRdb gives TRBD2 as the D gene, but with no DNA this cannot be confirmed. Per germline, CDR1 LNHNV and CDR2 YYDKDF (reference sequence). The CDR3 spans 14 residues. This CDR3 reads CATQYGGRGETQYF. The full variable domain, in which reference TRBV15 and TRBJ2-5 provide the parts outside the CDR3, is DAMVIQNPRYQVTQFGKPVTLSCSQTLNHNVMYWYQQKSSQAPKLLFHYYDKDFNNEADTPDNFQSRRPNTSFCFLDIRSPGLGDTAMYLCATQYGGRGETQYFGPGTRLLVL.

This sequence joins TRBV20-1 and TRBJ2-1; absent DNA, TCRdb's TRBD1 call cannot be checked. This CDR3 is built from 14 residues. Germline V gene sequence: CDR1 DFQATT, CDR2 SNEGSKA (reference sequence). Here the CDR3 reads CSASPGTGRDEQFF.

J is TRBJ2-5 and V is TRBV5-1; checking the TCRdb D call of TRBD1 is not possible without DNA. CDR3 size: 15 residues. The germline V gene encodes CDR1 SGHRS and CDR2 YFSETQ. The CDR3: CASSSGQGAWETQYF.

V usage is TRBV20-1 and J usage is TRBJ2-3; checking the TCRdb D call of TRBD2 is not possible without DNA. The CDR3 runs 13 residues. Per germline, CDR1 DFQATT and CDR2 SNEGSKA (reference sequence). The CDR3 reads CRIPHGGRDTQYF.

The genes are TRBV19 and TRBJ1-5; TCRdb's D call of TRBD1 is untestable without DNA. CDR3 length equals 14 residues. Per germline, CDR1 LNHDA and CDR2 SQIVND (reference sequence). The CDR3 sequence is CASSRRGSNQPQHF.

The CDR3 here is CSVAGLTYNEQFF. The chain joins TRBV20-1 to TRBJ2-1; TCRdb names TRBD2, which stays unverified in the absence of DNA. CDR3 length: 13 residues. Germline-derived CDR1 and CDR2 are DFQATT and SNEGSKA (reference sequence).